This T cell receptor beta chain was sequenced during a study of glioma-infiltrating T cells after dendritic cell vaccination. Selection required adequate fresh-frozen tumor tissue plus more than two years' survival data. The CDR3 covers 15 residues. CDR1 is MDHEN, CDR2 SYDVKM, per germline. The junction had 8 bases not matched to a gene; V was cut back by 6 bases and J by 6 bases. Input was 2 to 2.5 ug genomic DNA, or all available if less. The PCR used 60 V beta and 13 J beta primers. Generated by immunoSEQ multiplex PCR, the TCRdb table keeps only in-frame clones and is missing some. The sample holds about 64,000 clones, more than 75% seen once.

The starting material was blood, obtained before dendritic cell vaccination. The chain is built from TRBV28 and TRBJ2-2, with 9 bases lining up with TRBD1. The sequence came from a human donor with glioblastoma. The chain's CDR3 is CASRAQGAQAGELFF. For the CDR3, the DNA is TGTGCCAGCAGGGCACAGGGGGCGCAGGCCGGGGAGCTGTTTTTT.